This T cell receptor beta chain was identified during a study of regulatory T cells in long-lasting Graves disease. Described time point: newly diagnosed GD, antithyroid drugs for less than 3 months. Making the TCR library involved RNA that had been extracted from PBMCs. CDR3-region Arm-PCR and iRepertoire HTBI primers produced the TCR beta libraries. MiXCR, applied by TCRdb to the multiplex PCR reads, yields one record per CDR3 protein. The table includes 350,000 to 400,000 distinct CDR3 sequences, about 14% detected once. In this sample, this clonotype turned up many times. The ends lost 3 bases at V and 3 bases at J; junction bases unmatched: 5. Germline V gene lookup returns CDR1 SGHRS and CDR2 YFSETQ. This CDR3 comprises 15 residues.

The V and J genes are TRBV5-1 and TRBJ2-7, with 11 bases aligning to TRBD2. The TCR sequence derives from a female donor with Graves disease. The source material was peripheral blood mononuclear cells (PBMCs), sampled at new diagnosis, from a patient treated with antithyroid drugs. The CDR3 loop reads CASSSGGTSGYEQYF. CDR3 nucleotide sequence: TGCGCCAGCAGCTCTGGGGGGACTAGCGGCTACGAGCAGTACTTC.